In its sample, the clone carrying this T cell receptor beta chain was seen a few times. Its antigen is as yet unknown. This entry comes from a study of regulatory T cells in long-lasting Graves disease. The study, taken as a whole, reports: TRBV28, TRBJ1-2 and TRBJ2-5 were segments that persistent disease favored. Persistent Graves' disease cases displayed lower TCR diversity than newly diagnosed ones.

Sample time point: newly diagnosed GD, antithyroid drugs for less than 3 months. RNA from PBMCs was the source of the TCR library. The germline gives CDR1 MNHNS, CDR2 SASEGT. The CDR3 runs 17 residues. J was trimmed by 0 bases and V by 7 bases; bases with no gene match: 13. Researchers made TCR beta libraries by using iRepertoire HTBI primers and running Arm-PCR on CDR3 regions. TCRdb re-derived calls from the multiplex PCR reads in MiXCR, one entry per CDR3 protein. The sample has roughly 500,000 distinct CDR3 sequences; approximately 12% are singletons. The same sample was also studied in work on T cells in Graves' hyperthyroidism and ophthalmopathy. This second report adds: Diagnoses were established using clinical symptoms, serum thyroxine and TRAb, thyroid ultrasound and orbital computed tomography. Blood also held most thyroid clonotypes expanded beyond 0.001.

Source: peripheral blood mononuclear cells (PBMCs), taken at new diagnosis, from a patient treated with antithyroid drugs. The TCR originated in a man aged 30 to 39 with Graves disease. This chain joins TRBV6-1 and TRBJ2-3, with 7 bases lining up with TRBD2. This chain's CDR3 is CASTKLPSGVSTDTQYF. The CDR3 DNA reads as TGTGCCAGCACCAAACTCCCGAGCGGGGTTAGCACAGATACGCAGTATTTT.